This entry concerns a single TCR beta chain. CDR1 SGHRS and CDR2 YFSETQ come from the germline V gene. CDR3 length: 15 amino acids. The V end was cut by 1 base, the J end by 4 bases, with 11 bases between. This entry comes from a study of blood T cell repertoires in COVID-19. Study-wide context: From T cells, B-cell-depleted T cells, or PBMCs came the material, which was cDNA or gDNA.

The Seattle patients joined while their infection was active and were tracked longitudinally afterward. Original methodology: It was from reference gene primer amplification that nucleated cell counts were estimated. Method: immunoSEQ multiplex PCR; TCRdb's copy keeps in-frame clones and lacks some. V, J and clone size reflect that table, while D and trimming were determined from the DNA. The table has about 180,000 clones, roughly three quarters seen once; the top ten hold 12%. Sequencing used peripheral blood. The receptor was derived from a woman aged 80 or over with COVID-19, enrolled during active disease. This chain links TRBV5-1 with TRBJ2-2; tentatively, D is TRBD1 (6 bases). CDR3: CASSLTGHGTGELFF. DNA of the CDR3: TGCGCCAGCAGCTTGACAGGGCATGGCACCGGGGAGCTGTTTTTT.